Sequencing of this T cell receptor (beta chain) was carried out in a study of Ad26.COV2.S vaccination and SARS-CoV-2 variants. About the research overall: Intramuscular Ad26.COV2.S doses were given once or twice, 56 days apart.

From germline, CDR1 is KGHSH and CDR2 LQKENI. This CDR3 contains 15 residues. Unmatched junction bases numbered 4, after V lost 3 bases and J lost 1 base. Treatment reported: around 19 received Ad26.COV2.S at low or high dose, single or two shots; about 5 received placebo; per-sample allocation not given. Each sample was drawn 63 days after the first injection (of vaccine or placebo). Built on an Ad26 vector, the vaccine expressed Wuhan-strain SARS-CoV-2 spike. In the case of this clone: The antigen is undetermined.

Study outcomes and limitations: Participants in the vaccine arm had higher spike-specific TCR breadth; placebo recipients had lower. In vaccinated individuals, spike-specific CD8+ and CD4+ T cell responses reportedly displayed substantial breadth.

Using immunoSEQ multiplex PCR, the repertoire was profiled, and TCRdb retains in-frame clones only, with some absent. The sample yields roughly 500,000 clones, approximately 88% seen once. The chain employs TRBV18 and TRBJ2-7; 9 bases map to TRBD1. The sequenced sample was peripheral blood, obtained in a trial of Ad26.COV2.S vaccine versus placebo. The source of this sequence is a person between 18 and 60 years old who received the Ad26.COV2.S COVID-19 vaccine or a placebo. DNA for the CDR3: TGTGCCAGCTCACCCTTAGGGACAGGGTCCTACGAGCAGTACTTC. Translating it yields CASSPLGTGSYEQYF.